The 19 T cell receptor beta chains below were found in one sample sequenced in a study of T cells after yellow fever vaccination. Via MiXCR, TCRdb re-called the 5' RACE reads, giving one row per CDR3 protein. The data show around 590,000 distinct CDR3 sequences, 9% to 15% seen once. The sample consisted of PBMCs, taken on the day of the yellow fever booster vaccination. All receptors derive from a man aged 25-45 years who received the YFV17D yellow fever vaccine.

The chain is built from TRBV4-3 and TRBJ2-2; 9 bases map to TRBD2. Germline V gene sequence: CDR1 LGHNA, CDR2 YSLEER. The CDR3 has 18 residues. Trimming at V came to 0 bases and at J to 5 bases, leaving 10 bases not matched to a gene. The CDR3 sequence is CASSQDNLGTSQTGELFF. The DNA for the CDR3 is TGCGCCAGCAGCCAAGATAACTTAGGGACTAGCCAGACCGGGGAGCTGTTTTTT.

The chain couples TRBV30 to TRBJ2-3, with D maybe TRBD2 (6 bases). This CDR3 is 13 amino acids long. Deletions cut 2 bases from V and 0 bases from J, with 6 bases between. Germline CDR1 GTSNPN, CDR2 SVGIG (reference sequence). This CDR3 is CAWSSGSTDTQYF. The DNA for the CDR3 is TGTGCCTGGAGTAGCGGGAGCACAGATACGCAGTATTTT.

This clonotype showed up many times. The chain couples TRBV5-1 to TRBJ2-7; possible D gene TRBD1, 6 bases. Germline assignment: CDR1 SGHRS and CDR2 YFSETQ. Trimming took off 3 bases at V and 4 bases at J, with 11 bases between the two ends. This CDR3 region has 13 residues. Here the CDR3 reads CASSSQGSYEQYF. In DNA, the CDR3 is TGCGCCAGCAGCTCACAGGGATCGTACGAGCAGTACTTC.

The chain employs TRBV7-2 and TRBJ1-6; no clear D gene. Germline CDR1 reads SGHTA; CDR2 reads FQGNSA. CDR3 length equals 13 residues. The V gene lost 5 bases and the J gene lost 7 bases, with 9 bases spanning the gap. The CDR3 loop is CASSNIGNSPLHF. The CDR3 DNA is TGTGCCAGCAGCAATATCGGGAATTCACCCCTCCACTTT.

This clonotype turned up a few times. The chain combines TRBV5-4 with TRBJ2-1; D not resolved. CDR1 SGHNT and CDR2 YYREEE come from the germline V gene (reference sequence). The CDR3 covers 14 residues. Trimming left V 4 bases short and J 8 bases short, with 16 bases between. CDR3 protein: CASSTWRPADEQFF. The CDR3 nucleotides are TGTGCCAGCAGCACATGGAGACCAGCCGATGAGCAGTTCTTC.

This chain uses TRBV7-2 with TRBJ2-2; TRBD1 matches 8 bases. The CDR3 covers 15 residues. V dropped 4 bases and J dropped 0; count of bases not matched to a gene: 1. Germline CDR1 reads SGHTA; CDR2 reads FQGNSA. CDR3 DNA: TGTGCCAGCAGCTCGACAGGGGCGAACACCGGGGAGCTGTTTTTT. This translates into CASSSTGANTGELFF.

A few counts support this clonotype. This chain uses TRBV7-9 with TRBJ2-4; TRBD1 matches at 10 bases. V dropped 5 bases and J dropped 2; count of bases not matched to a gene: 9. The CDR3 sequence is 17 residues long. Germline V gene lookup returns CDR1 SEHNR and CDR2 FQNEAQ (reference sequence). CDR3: CASSAFKGQGTKNIQYF. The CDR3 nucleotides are TGTGCCAGCAGCGCCTTTAAGGGACAGGGGACCAAAAACATTCAGTACTTC.

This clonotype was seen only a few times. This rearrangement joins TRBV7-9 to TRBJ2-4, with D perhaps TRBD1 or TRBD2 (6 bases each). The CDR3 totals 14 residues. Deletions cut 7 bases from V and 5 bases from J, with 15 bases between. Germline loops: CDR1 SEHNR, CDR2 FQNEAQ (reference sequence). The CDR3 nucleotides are TGTGCCAGCACCAGGGGTGCGGGGCAAAACATTCAGTACTTC. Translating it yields CASTRGAGQNIQYF.

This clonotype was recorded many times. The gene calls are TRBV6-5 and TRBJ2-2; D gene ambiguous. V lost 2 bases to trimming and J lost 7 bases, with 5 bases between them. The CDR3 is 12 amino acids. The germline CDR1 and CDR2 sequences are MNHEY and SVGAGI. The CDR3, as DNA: TGTGCCAGCAGTTACGGGCACGGGGAGCTGTTTTTT. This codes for CASSYGHGELFF.

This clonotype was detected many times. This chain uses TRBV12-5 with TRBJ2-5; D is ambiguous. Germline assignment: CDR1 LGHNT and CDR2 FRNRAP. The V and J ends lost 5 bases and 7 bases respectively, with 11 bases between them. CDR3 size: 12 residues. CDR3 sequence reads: CASGLEEGTQYF. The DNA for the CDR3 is TGTGCTAGTGGTCTAGAGGAAGGGACCCAGTACTTC.

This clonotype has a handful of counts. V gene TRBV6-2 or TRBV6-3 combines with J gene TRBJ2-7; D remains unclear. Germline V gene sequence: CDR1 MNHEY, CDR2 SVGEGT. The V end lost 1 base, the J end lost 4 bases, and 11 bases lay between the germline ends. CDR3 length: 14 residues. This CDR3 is CASSYFLDRYEQYF. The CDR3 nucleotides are TGTGCCAGCAGTTACTTCCTAGACCGATACGAGCAGTACTTC.

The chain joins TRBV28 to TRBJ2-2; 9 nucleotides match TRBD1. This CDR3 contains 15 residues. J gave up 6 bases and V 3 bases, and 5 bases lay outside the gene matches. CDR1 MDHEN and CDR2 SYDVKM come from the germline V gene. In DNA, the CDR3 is TGTGCCAGCAGTTTTAGGACAGGGGAGGCCGGGGAGCTGTTTTTT. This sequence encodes CASSFRTGEAGELFF.

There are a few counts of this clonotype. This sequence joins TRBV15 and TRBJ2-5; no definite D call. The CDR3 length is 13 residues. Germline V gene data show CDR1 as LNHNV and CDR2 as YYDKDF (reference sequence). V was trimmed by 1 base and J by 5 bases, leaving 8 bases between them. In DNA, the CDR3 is TGTGCCACCAGCAGAGTATGGGGTGAGACCCAGTACTTC. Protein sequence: CATSRVWGETQYF.

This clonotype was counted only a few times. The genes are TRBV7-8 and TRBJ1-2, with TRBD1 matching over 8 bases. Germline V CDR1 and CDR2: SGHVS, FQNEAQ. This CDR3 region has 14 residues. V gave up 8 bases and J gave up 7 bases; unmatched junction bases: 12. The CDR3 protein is CASGGQGHLGGYTF. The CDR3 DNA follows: TGTGCCAGCGGCGGACAGGGACATCTTGGTGGCTACACCTTC.

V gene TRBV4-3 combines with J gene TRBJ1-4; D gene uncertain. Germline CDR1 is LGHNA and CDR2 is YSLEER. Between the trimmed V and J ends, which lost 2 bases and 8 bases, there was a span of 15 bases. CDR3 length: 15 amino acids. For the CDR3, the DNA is TGCGCCAGCAGCCAATATATCCGCGAAGAGGAAAAACTGTTTTTT. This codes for CASSQYIREEEKLFF.

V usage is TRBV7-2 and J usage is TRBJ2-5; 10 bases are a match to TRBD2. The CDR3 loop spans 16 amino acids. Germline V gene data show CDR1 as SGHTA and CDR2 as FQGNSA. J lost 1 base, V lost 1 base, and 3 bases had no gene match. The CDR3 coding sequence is TGTGCCAGCAGCTTAGGATGGACTAGCGGCCAAGAGACCCAGTACTTC. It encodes CASSLGWTSGQETQYF.

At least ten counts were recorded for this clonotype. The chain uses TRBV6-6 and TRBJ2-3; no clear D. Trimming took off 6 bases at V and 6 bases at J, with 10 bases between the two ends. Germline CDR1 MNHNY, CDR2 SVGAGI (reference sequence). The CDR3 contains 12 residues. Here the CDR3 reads CASSPSADTQYF. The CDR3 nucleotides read TGTGCCAGCAGCCCCTCGGCGGATACGCAGTATTTT.

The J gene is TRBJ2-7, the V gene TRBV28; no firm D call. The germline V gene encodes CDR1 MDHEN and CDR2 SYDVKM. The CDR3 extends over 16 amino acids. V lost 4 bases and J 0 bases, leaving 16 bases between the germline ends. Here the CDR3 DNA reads TGTGCCAGCAGTTCCGACACCTTTAAGGTCTCCTACGAGCAGTACTTC. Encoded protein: CASSSDTFKVSYEQYF.

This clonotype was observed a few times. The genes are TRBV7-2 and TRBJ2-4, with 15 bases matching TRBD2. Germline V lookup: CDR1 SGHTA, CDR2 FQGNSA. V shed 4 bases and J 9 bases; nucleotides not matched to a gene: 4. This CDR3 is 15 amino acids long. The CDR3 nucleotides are TGTGCCAGCAGCTCGGGACTAGCGGGAGGCTCCATTCAGTACTTC. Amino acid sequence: CASSSGLAGGSIQYF.